The 2 T cell receptor beta chains reported below all come from one sample, sequenced in a study of blood T cell repertoires in COVID-19 (dated by TCRdb to about 2020). The library was obtained by the immunoSEQ multiplex PCR assay. Entries here come from immuneACCESS through TCRdb and include only in-frame sequences with V and J called. Some clones fail to appear in such tables; in the studies checked, an unresolved V gene covers under half of the shortfall, and the cause of the remainder is unknown. This sample gives under 150,000 clones in total; about 75% of them show up just once. The ten largest make up 2.5% to 3% of the sample. Material: PBMCs or T cells enriched from blood (not recorded which). Receptors were obtained from a woman between 45 and 65 years old who had recovered from COVID-19.

This clone was recorded at least ten times. The chain links TRBV27 to TRBJ1-6; a possible D gene is TRBD1 (5 bases). Trimming removed 4 bases at V and 0 bases at J, with 7 bases between. CDR1 and CDR2 from the germline V gene are MNHEY and SMNVEV (reference sequence). The CDR3 is made up of 15 amino acids. Written as DNA, the CDR3 is TGTGCCAGCAGTTCCGGACACTCCTATAATTCACCCCTCCACTTT. It encodes CASSSGHSYNSPLHF.

This chain joins TRBV11-3 and TRBJ2-3, with a weak D call TRBD1 (6 bases). In germline, CDR1 is SGHNT, CDR2 YENEEA. There are 15 residues in the CDR3. V was clipped by 3 bases and J by 0 bases, with 10 bases between them. CDR3 bases: TGTGCCAGCAGCTTCCAGGGGTTCAGCACAGATACGCAGTATTTT. Encoded protein: CASSFQGFSTDTQYF.